This is a list of T cell receptor beta chains from one sample in a study of molecular identifiers for immune sequencing clone quantification. A single record per CDR3 protein comes from TCRdb applying MiXCR to the PCR reads. The sample yields just under 650,000 distinct CDR3 sequences, nearly 20% seen once. The specimen sequenced was naive CD8+ T cells from blood, with Jurkat cell RNA spiked in. Receptors originate from a human donor in good health. Some libraries in this study had Jurkat cell RNA spiked in. Each CDR3 is given with its conserved first and last residue. The order of the fields is V gene, clone size, CDR3 length, J gene, D gene, CDR3 DNA, CDR3 protein. D genes are given only for firm matches. Size is stated for part of the rows, as once, few or many counts, or as a class when the clone is expanded.

TRBV27	-	18	TRBJ2-1	TRBD2	TGTGCCAGCAGTTTAGGTATTCTAGCGGGGGGCTTCTACAATGAGCAGTTCTTC	CASSLGILAGGFYNEQFF
TRBV20-1	many	13	TRBJ2-7	-	TGCAGTGCTAGACCGACACTGACCTACGAGCAGTACTTC	CSARPTLTYEQYF
TRBV6-5	few	15	TRBJ2-1	-	TGTGCCAGCAATCACGACATGAGCACCTACAATGAGCAGTTCTTC	CASNHDMSTYNEQFF
TRBV27	few	19	TRBJ2-2	TRBD2	TGTGCCAGCAGTTACCTCTCCTATAGCGGGAGGGGAAACACCGGGGAGCTGTTTTTT	CASSYLSYSGRGNTGELFF
TRBV19	-	17	TRBJ1-3	TRBD1	TGTGCCAGTAGTACCGGGACAGGGGGTTACTCTGGAAACACCATATATTTT	CASSTGTGGYSGNTIYF
TRBV6-2/TRBV6-3	once	15	TRBJ2-3	-	TGTGCCAGCAGTTACTTTCCGGTTAGCGAATATACGCAGTATTTT	CASSYFPVSEYTQYF
TRBV4-1	few	16	TRBJ2-5	TRBD2	TGCGCCAGCAGCCAAGAACCGGGACTAGGAGCGGAGACCCAGTACTTC	CASSQEPGLGAETQYF
TRBV13	-	18	TRBJ2-1	TRBD1	TGTGCCAGCAGCTTAGTCCCGACCGGGACAGGGGATAACAATGAGCAGTTCTTC	CASSLVPTGTGDNNEQFF
TRBV12-3/TRBV12-4	-	16	TRBJ2-1	TRBD2	TGTGCCAGCAGTCCCGGGACTAGCGGATTCTACAATGAGCAGTTCTTC	CASSPGTSGFYNEQFF
TRBV5-3	-	14	TRBJ2-7	-	TGTGCCAGCAGCAAGGTCAGGGAACCCTACGAGCAGTACTTC	CASSKVREPYEQYF
TRBV28	many	12	TRBJ1-3	-	TGTGCCAGCAGTTATCCCGGGAACACCATATATTTT	CASSYPGNTIYF
TRBV20-1	many	11	TRBJ2-7	-	TGCAGTGCTAAAGAAGGATACGAGCAGTACTTC	CSAKEGYEQYF
TRBV27	many	12	TRBJ1-1	-	TGTGCCAGCAGCACGGTGAACACTGAAGCTTTCTTT	CASSTVNTEAFF
TRBV6-5	many	16	TRBJ2-5	-	TGTGCCAGCAGTTTTTCCAAACAGGAGTACCAAGAGACCCAGTACTTC	CASSFSKQEYQETQYF
TRBV28	few	14	TRBJ2-1	TRBD2	TGTGCCAGCAGTTTATTGGAAGGCGGGGGTGAGCAGTTCTTC	CASSLLEGGGEQFF
TRBV27	many	14	TRBJ2-2	-	TGTGCCAGCAGTTTCAGCTCAGGCCCCGGGGAGCTGTTTTTT	CASSFSSGPGELFF
TRBV13	many	15	TRBJ2-5	TRBD1	TGTGCCAGCAGCCCCGGACAGGGGCTCCAAGAGACCCAGTACTTC	CASSPGQGLQETQYF
TRBV2	-	15	TRBJ1-1	-	TGTGCCACCAGAATGAATAGGGAGGCGAACACTGAAGCTTTCTTT	CATRMNREANTEAFF
TRBV5-6	many	11	TRBJ2-3	-	TGTGCCAGCAGGCACGCAGATACGCAGTATTTT	CASRHADTQYF
TRBV7-2	many	13	TRBJ1-1	-	TGTGCCAGCACCAAATGGGGGAGCACTGAAGCTTTCTTT	CASTKWGSTEAFF
TRBV12-3/TRBV12-4	-	14	TRBJ1-2	TRBD1	TGTGCCAGCAGTCGGGACAGCCAGGGCTATGGCTACACCTTC	CASSRDSQGYGYTF
TRBV27	once	14	TRBJ2-1	-	TGTGCCAGCAGTGTGGGGTTACCCGGGAATGAGCAGTTCTTC	CASSVGLPGNEQFF
TRBV20-1	many	16	TRBJ2-5	TRBD2	TGCAGTGCTAGTTTGGCCCGACTAGCGGGACAAGAGACCCAGTACTTC	CSASLARLAGQETQYF
TRBV6-2/TRBV6-3	many	13	TRBJ2-7	-	TGTGCCAGCAGCTTTCCGGGTTTATACGAGCAGTACTTC	CASSFPGLYEQYF
TRBV12-3/TRBV12-4	many	14	TRBJ2-5	-	TGTGCCAGCAGTATACTGGGGGCACGGGAGACCCAGTACTTC	CASSILGARETQYF
TRBV7-6	-	17	TRBJ1-6	-	TGTGCCAGCAGCCGGTCAGGGGAAAGGGCCTATAATTCACCCCTCCACTTT	CASSRSGERAYNSPLHF
TRBV3-1	many	15	TRBJ1-2	-	TGTGCCAGCAGCCAAGATTCGTCTGGGGCCTCTGGCTACACCTTC	CASSQDSSGASGYTF
TRBV12-3/TRBV12-4	many	13	TRBJ2-7	TRBD1	TGTGCCAGTAGTTCGGGACAGACCTACGAGCAGTACTTC	CASSSGQTYEQYF
TRBV10-3	few	13	TRBJ2-7	-	TGTGCCATCAGTGCGGCCACGGCCTACGAGCAGTACTTC	CAISAATAYEQYF
TRBV4-2	-	14	TRBJ2-7	-	TGTGCCAGCAGCCAAGAATCTGAGACCTACGAGCAGTACTTC	CASSQESETYEQYF
TRBV20-1	few	16	TRBJ2-1	TRBD2	TGCAGTGCTAGAGACCCCCTAGCGGAGCGCTACAATGAGCAGTTCTTC	CSARDPLAERYNEQFF
TRBV4-3	few	15	TRBJ2-7	TRBD2	TGCGCCAGCAGCCATGGGTGGAGGGGAGGGTACGAGCAGTACTTC	CASSHGWRGGYEQYF
TRBV3-1	many	12	TRBJ1-5	-	TGTGCCAGCAGCCAGGGATATCAGCCCCAGCATTTT	CASSQGYQPQHF
TRBV29-1	few	15	TRBJ2-2	-	TGCAGCGTTGTGGACCCCGGGGGAAACACCGGGGAGCTGTTTTTT	CSVVDPGGNTGELFF
TRBV24-1	few	16	TRBJ2-5	TRBD1	TGTGCCACCAGTGATCCCTACGCAGGGGGTCGAGAGACCCAGTACTTC	CATSDPYAGGRETQYF
TRBV29-1	many	14	TRBJ2-1	-	TGCAGCGTTGAGGTCAGGGCAGCCTACAATGAGCAGTTCTTC	CSVEVRAAYNEQFF
TRBV7-9	-	18	TRBJ2-1	-	TGTGCCAGCAGCTTCACGTATGAAAGGCGGGGCTCCTACAGTGAGCAGTTCTTC	CASSFTYERRGSYSEQFF
TRBV7-2	many	12	TRBJ1-4	-	TGTGCCAGCAGCTTAGTCGCCCTAAAACTGTTTTTT	CASSLVALKLFF
TRBV5-1	many	14	TRBJ2-3	-	TGCGCCAGCAGCTTGGTATCGGACACAGATACGCAGTATTTT	CASSLVSDTDTQYF
TRBV20-1	many	16	TRBJ2-3	-	TGCAGTGCTAGAGGGCGTAGCGCAATCCGCACAGATACGCAGTATTTT	CSARGRSAIRTDTQYF
TRBV2	many	17	TRBJ1-2	-	TGTGCCAGCAGGGCGAGCGGGACGCTGAAATCTAACTATGGCTACACCTTC	CASRASGTLKSNYGYTF
TRBV6-5	-	14	TRBJ2-1	-	TGTGCCAGCAGTTACTTGGATGGGACGGTTGAGCAGTTCTTC	CASSYLDGTVEQFF
TRBV5-4	many	16	TRBJ2-7	TRBD2	TGTGCCAGCAGCTCCCCGGCCGGGACTAGTGGCTACGAGCAGTACTTC	CASSSPAGTSGYEQYF
TRBV19	many	14	TRBJ2-4	TRBD1	TGTGCCAGTAGGACAGGGGTAGCCAAAAACATTCAGTACTTC	CASRTGVAKNIQYF
TRBV27	many	14	TRBJ2-7	-	TGTGCCAGCAGTTTCTACAGTACCTCCTACGAGCAGTACTTC	CASSFYSTSYEQYF
TRBV19	many	14	TRBJ1-5	-	TGTGCCAGTAGTTATGGTACACCTAATCAGCCCCAGCATTTT	CASSYGTPNQPQHF
TRBV7-2	many	16	TRBJ2-7	TRBD1	TGTGCCAGCAGCCCCACAGGGGGCCCGAGCTCCTACGAGCAGTACTTC	CASSPTGGPSSYEQYF
TRBV27	-	14	TRBJ2-1	-	TGTGCCAGCAGTTTTCGGAGTGACCCAAAGAAGGAGTTCTTC	CASSFRSDPKKEFF
TRBV25-1	many	13	TRBJ2-7	-	TGTGCCAGCAGTGCGGTACTTTCCTACGAGCAGTACTTC	CASSAVLSYEQYF
TRBV7-2	many	15	TRBJ2-7	-	TGTGCCAGCAGCTTGGAAGGGGACGGCTCCTACGAGCAGTACTTC	CASSLEGDGSYEQYF